This T cell receptor (beta chain) was sequenced during a study of low-dose radiotherapy and immunotherapy resistance in tumors. The overall study: Oral aspirin 300 mg was taken by patients daily for four cycles from cycle 1 day 1.

Germline loops: CDR1 SGHNT, CDR2 YYREEE (reference sequence). The trim removed 4 bases at V and 0 bases at J, leaving 7 bases unmatched. The length of the CDR3 is 17 residues. This clonotype was seen many times. The time point: after trial treatment. Treatment in this sample: LDRT plus nivolumab, ipilimumab, low-dose cyclophosphamide and aspirin (RACIN trial). TRAV and TRBV primers primed cDNA for both TCRalpha and TCRbeta. Over approximately 19 PCR cycles, TCRs were amplified from a constant-region primer and V-primer adapter. TCRdb ran MiXCR on the reads and lists one entry per CDR3 protein. In the table there are 60,000 or so distinct CDR3 sequences, 20% to 25% of which are singletons.

This clonotype was sampled from a male donor with prostate cancer. V usage is TRBV5-4 and J usage is TRBJ2-2; 9 bases fit TRBD2. Sequenced here: PBMCs, sampled after low-dose radiotherapy plus immunotherapy. CDR3 sequence: CASSPGLAGANTGELFF. The CDR3 DNA is TGTGCCAGCAGCCCCGGGTTAGCGGGGGCGAACACCGGGGAGCTGTTTTTT.